This TCR beta chain was recorded in a study of cytotoxic CD8 clonotypes in ibrutinib-treated CLL. Whole-study context: IGHV unmutated about 17; relapsed/refractory around twelve; treatment-naive more than 14. Response samples came after a median about 12 months of treatment, range 6 to 36. Study-wide results and caveats: Different sampling times were used for sustained-remission and progressing patients.

At least ten counts were recorded for this clone. Its antigen is still unknown. Cryopreserved PBMCs yielded about 2.1 micrograms of genomic DNA for TCR beta libraries. Assay used: immunoSEQ multiplex PCR; TCRdb lists only in-frame clones, some missing. The sample yields roughly 150,000 clones, about four fifths seen once. CDR1 KGHSH and CDR2 LQKENI come from the germline V gene. The CDR3 covers 13 residues. Trimming pared 11 bases from V and 3 bases from J, leaving 11 bases between. The sequencing used PBMCs, collected after 24 months of ibrutinib treatment. The chain combines TRBV18 with TRBJ1-6, with a tentative D call TRBD1 (6 bases). The receptor's source is a human donor with chronic lymphocytic leukemia. The CDR3 sequence is CAVRTDYNSPLHF. The CDR3 nucleotides are TGTGCCGTCCGGACAGACTATAATTCACCCCTCCACTTT.